The present T cell receptor (beta chain) was sequenced within a study of graft-versus-host responses after intestinal transplantation (dated by TCRdb to the early 2020s). Background for the entire study: The transplants that recipients got were multivisceral, liver-intestinal, or isolated intestinal. Bulk TCR-beta CDR3 sequencing was used to track graft-versus-host and host-versus-graft alloreactive T cell clones in the graft, circulation and bone marrow after intestinal transplantation. The cohort enrolled about 23 intestinal transplant recipients, one of whom was a retransplant, and a few patients without pretransplant specimens were excluded. Instead of going to the commercial service, samples from a few later patients were sequenced in-house on an Illumina MiSeq and processed with MiXCR. Donor T cell macrochimerism was defined as a peak of at least 4% donor T cells among recipient peripheral blood mononuclear cells. All recipients received anti-thymocyte globulin induction followed by maintenance tacrolimus and steroids for about three years. Alloreactive clones were identified by sequencing pre-transplant mixed lymphocyte reaction products and comparing them with unstimulated pre-transplant donor and recipient T cells. The study at large found these results: Early after transplant, peak levels of circulating GvH clones were associated with declines in HvG clones. The relatively low number and heterogeneity of intestinal transplant patients limited the conclusions. GvH clones turned up in recipient bone marrow, with some appearing earlier in ileal mucosa or blood, a pattern consistent with an intestinal mucosal origin. Patients with donor T cell macrochimerism had high GvH to HvG T cell clonal ratios in their allografts.

This sample's time point label indicates: cells obtained before transplantation from donor or recipient. In mixed lymphocyte reactions, roughly 200,000 CFSE-labeled pre-transplant responders were plated with roughly 200,000 irradiated violet-dye-labeled stimulators and cultured for 6 days. Proliferating CD3+CD4+CFSE-low and CD3+CD8+CFSE-low responder cells were FACS-sorted on a BD Influx sorter after the mixed lymphocyte reaction. As regards this clone: Within one base of it there is no much larger clone, and no base qualities were kept.

Library preparation was by the immunoSEQ multiplex PCR assay. For most patients, genomic DNA was isolated with the Qiagen DNeasy Blood and Tissue Kit and sent frozen to Adaptive Biotechnologies for TCR sequencing. For most patients, high-throughput TCR-beta CDR3 sequencing of genomic DNA was performed by Adaptive Biotechnologies. Turning to the authors' computational methods: Adaptive's ImmunoSEQ software was the source of the TCR sequencing data for about 17 patients, while a few other patients were processed with MiXCR and VDJtools. To correct CD4 versus CD8 sorting errors, any sequence found in both subsets at a frequency ratio below 5:1 was removed. CDR3 nucleotide sequences shared by donor and recipient were removed because the origin of these sequences could not be assigned. To be classed as alloreactive, a clone needed at least 2-fold expansion over unstimulated cells and a minimum CFSE-low frequency of 0.002% (template counts) or 0.001% (read counts). Mappable clones were those detected in sequenced pre-transplant spleen, lymph node, or MLR CFSE-low populations of the donor or recipient. Cumulative frequency of alloreactive clones was calculated as a percentage of all sequences weighted by copy number. TCRdb's version of the immuneACCESS table is confined to in-frame rearrangements and falls short of the full clone set. An unresolved V gene accounts for under half of the shortfall where checked; the remainder is of unknown origin. V, J and clone size were drawn from that table, and D and trimming were deduced from the DNA. In this sample the table shows about 13,000 clones, around 40% of which occur a single time. The top ten clonotypes cover roughly 1.1% of the sample.

From V the trimming removes 1 base and from J it removes 0 bases, while the gene matches leave 6 bases of the junction unaccounted for. CDR3 length: 18 amino acids, cysteine to phenylalanine. Only the CDR3 DNA stays, 54 bases, in frame from base 1. From the germline V gene, CDR1 is SGHRS and CDR2 is YFSETQ. The rearrangement combines TRBV5-1 with TRBJ2-6, with 8 bases matching TRBD1. The TCR was taken from a human patient who received an intestinal transplant. The material was alloreactive CD4+ T cells from a mixed lymphocyte reaction culture, obtained before intestinal transplant. The intended sense of this specimen's cell subset or site label: CFSE-low proliferating T cells sorted from approximately 6-day pre-transplant mixed lymphocyte reaction (GvH or HvG direction). Here the CDR3 is given as CASSLLGTGNSGANVLTF. The DNA sequence is given as TGCGCCAGCAGCTTGTTGGGGACAGGAAACTCTGGGGCCAACGTCCTGACTTTC.